A selection of T cell receptor beta chains follows, all from one sample in a study of T-cell memory formation after mild COVID-19. TCRdb passed the 5' RACE reads through MiXCR, listing each CDR3 protein once. In the table there are hundreds of thousands of distinct CDR3 sequences, roughly 18% of which are singletons. The sequenced sample was PBMCs or a T cell subset sorted from them (not recorded which). The source is an adult woman who had mild COVID-19 (a few samples of this study predate the infection). Cell type and time point are not known. Each CDR3 is given with its conserved first and last residue. A D gene is named only where the DNA matches it firmly. Clone sizes are given selectively: once, few, many, or a class where the clone is expanded.

DNA: TGTGCCACCAGTGATGGGGTTTTGAATGAGCAGTTCTTC; CDR3: CATSDGVLNEQFF; V: TRBV24-1; size: -; J: TRBJ2-1; D: -
DNA: TGCAGCGTCGGGCCTCAGGGGGCCAAAAACATTCAGTACTTC; CDR3: CSVGPQGAKNIQYF; V: TRBV29-1; size: -; J: TRBJ2-4; D: -
DNA: TGCAGTGCTAGAGATCAAGGAGTAGCTACAGATACGCAGTATTTT; CDR3: CSARDQGVATDTQYF; V: TRBV20-1; size: -; J: TRBJ2-3; D: -
DNA: TGCAGTGCTAGCCCCTTTCTGTTTGGGCGGGGAGGCACAGATACGCAGTATTTT; CDR3: CSASPFLFGRGGTDTQYF; V: TRBV20-1; size: -; J: TRBJ2-3; D: -
DNA: TGTGCCAGCAGTGACCGACTAGCGGGAGGGGTCAATGAGCAGTTCTTC; CDR3: CASSDRLAGGVNEQFF; V: TRBV6-2/TRBV6-3; size: -; J: TRBJ2-1; D: TRBD2
DNA: TGTGCCAGCAGCTTAAATTCGGGAGAAGAGACCCAGTACTTC; CDR3: CASSLNSGEETQYF; V: TRBV11-3; size: few; J: TRBJ2-5; D: -
DNA: TGTGCCAGCAGCTGGGACAGGGATCCCAAAAACATTCAGTACTTC; CDR3: CASSWDRDPKNIQYF; V: TRBV7-2; size: few; J: TRBJ2-4; D: TRBD1
DNA: TGCAGTGCCACCCGCGGGGACGACCGTAATGAGCAGTTCTTC; CDR3: CSATRGDDRNEQFF; V: TRBV20-1; size: -; J: TRBJ2-1; D: -
DNA: TGTGCCAGCAGTTTGGGGTCCGATCAGCCCCAGCATTTT; CDR3: CASSLGSDQPQHF; V: TRBV12-3/TRBV12-4; size: -; J: TRBJ1-5; D: -
DNA: TGTGCCAGCAGCACTCGAACTAATGAAAAACTGTTTTTT; CDR3: CASSTRTNEKLFF; V: TRBV7-8; size: few; J: TRBJ1-4; D: -
DNA: TGTGCCAGCAGCTTCACTACTAGCGCCCAAGAGACCCAGTACTTC; CDR3: CASSFTTSAQETQYF; V: TRBV11-3; size: few; J: TRBJ2-5; D: TRBD2
DNA: TGCAGTGCACCTGCCTTGACAGCCGACTTTTACGAGCAGTACTTC; CDR3: CSAPALTADFYEQYF; V: TRBV20-1; size: few; J: TRBJ2-7; D: -
DNA: TGCAGACAGGGTGGCACTGAAGCTTTCTTT; CDR3: CRQGGTEAFF; V: TRBV20-1; size: -; J: TRBJ1-1; D: -
DNA: TGTGCCAGCAGTTTGAATCCTGCCCTCACTGAAGCTTTCTTT; CDR3: CASSLNPALTEAFF; V: TRBV12-3/TRBV12-4; size: -; J: TRBJ1-1; D: -
DNA: TGTGCCAGCAGTTCGGGACCACTCTACGAGCAGTACTTC; CDR3: CASSSGPLYEQYF; V: TRBV28; size: many; J: TRBJ2-7; D: -
DNA: TGTGCCAGCAGCTTACTGCTCGGCTCTCACACTGAAGCTTTCTTT; CDR3: CASSLLLGSHTEAFF; V: TRBV7-9; size: -; J: TRBJ1-1; D: -
DNA: TGTGCCACCAGTGATCACAGGTCCTCTGGGGCCAACGTCCTGACTTTC; CDR3: CATSDHRSSGANVLTF; V: TRBV24-1; size: -; J: TRBJ2-6; D: -
DNA: TGTGCCAGCAGTCCGGTAGCTAGGCCAGAGACCCAGTACTTC; CDR3: CASSPVARPETQYF; V: TRBV27; size: few; J: TRBJ2-5; D: -
DNA: TGTGCCAGCAGCCAAGCGCTTGAGGTGGGCACAGATACGCAGTATTTT; CDR3: CASSQALEVGTDTQYF; V: TRBV3-1; size: few; J: TRBJ2-3; D: -
DNA: TGCAGCGTTGCAGGGAGCCGAGGTTTTTCCTACAATGAGCAGTTCTTC; CDR3: CSVAGSRGFSYNEQFF; V: TRBV29-1; size: few; J: TRBJ2-1; D: -
DNA: TGTGCCAGCAGCTTAGGCAGGGACTACAATGAGCAGTTCTTC; CDR3: CASSLGRDYNEQFF; V: TRBV7-9; size: -; J: TRBJ2-1; D: -
DNA: TGTGCCAGCAGCTTACAACTATTGCCAGATACGCAGTATTTT; CDR3: CASSLQLLPDTQYF; V: TRBV7-2; size: few; J: TRBJ2-3; D: -
DNA: TGTGCCAGCCCCAATGGACAGAAGTGGGGCACAGATACGCAGTATTTT; CDR3: CASPNGQKWGTDTQYF; V: TRBV21-1; size: -; J: TRBJ2-3; D: -